Below are 26 T cell receptor beta chains sequenced from a single sample in a study of prognosis after radiotherapy for stage I lung cancer. Genomic DNA provided the template from which TCR beta CDR3 was amplified by two-round multiplex PCR. Each TRBV and TRBJ gene had its own primer in the first PCR round. TCRdb reprocessed the multiplex PCR reads via MiXCR and lists one record per CDR3 protein. Among around 51,000 distinct CDR3 sequences listed, less than 35% were seen once. This material consisted of PBMCs, taken before or after stereotactic body radiation therapy (not recorded which). These receptors were taken from a donor older than 45 with non-small cell lung cancer.

Note on this clonotype: Germline is not matched at one junction end, which may reflect a read error. This chain joins TRBV4-1 and TRBJ2-3; TRBD1 is a possible D gene (5 bases). CDR3 size: 14 residues. Germline-derived CDR1 and CDR2 are MGHRA and YSYEKL. The CDR3 region has the DNA TGCGCCAGCAGCCAAGATAGACAGTCTGATAAGCAGTATTTT. Translating it yields CASSQDRQSDKQYF.

In this sample, this clonotype turned up many times. V usage is TRBV18 and J usage is TRBJ2-5; 8 bases fit TRBD2. Germline V gene lookup returns CDR1 KGHSH and CDR2 LQKENI. The CDR3 has 15 amino acids. The junction had 5 bases not matched to a gene; V was cut back by 3 bases and J by 2 bases. This CDR3 reads CASSPSTSGQETQYF. CDR3 in DNA: TGTGCCAGCTCACCCTCCACTAGCGGTCAAGAGACCCAGTACTTC. The whole variable domain, remainder taken from reference TRBV18 and TRBJ2-5, is NAGVMQNPRHLVRRRGQEARLRCSPMKGHSHVYWYRQLPEEGLKFMVYLQKENIIDESGMPKERFSAEFPKEGPSILRIQQVVRGDSAAYFCASSPSTSGQETQYFGPGTRLLVL.

The chain links TRBV6-5 to TRBJ2-1, with unresolved D. Germline V gene sequence: CDR1 MNHEY, CDR2 SVGAGI. V was clipped by 0 bases and J by 12 bases, with 12 bases between them. This CDR3 spans 13 amino acids. CDR3 DNA: TGTGCCAGCAGTTACTCGATGGTTTCGAGGCAGTTCTTC. Amino acid sequence: CASSYSMVSRQFF.

This clonotype was seen ten or more times. This chain connects TRBV7-2 to TRBJ2-1, with a possible D match to TRBD1 (6 bases). The CDR3 spans 14 residues. The germline gives CDR1 SGHTA, CDR2 FQGNSA. V lost 5 bases and J 6 bases, leaving 14 bases between the germline ends. CDR3 in DNA: TGTGCCAGCAGCCGGAGCAGGGGTAGCAATGAGCAGTTCTTC. Protein sequence: CASSRSRGSNEQFF.

The chain joins TRBV7-2 to TRBJ1-1, with D perhaps TRBD1 (5 bases). The CDR3 runs to 12 residues. Germline CDR1 and CDR2: SGHTA and FQGNSA. V dropped 5 bases and J dropped 5 bases, with 9 bases sitting between them. CDR3 DNA sequence: TGTGCCAGCAGCCCCAGGGAAACTGAAGCTTTCTTT. This encodes CASSPRETEAFF.

The chain employs TRBV2 and TRBJ2-1, with 10 bases lining up with TRBD1. The CDR3 length is 15 residues. The germline V gene has CDR1 SNHLY and CDR2 FYNNEI. Unmatched junction bases numbered 2, after V lost 3 bases and J lost 3 bases. CDR3 residues: CASSEDRGYYNEQFF. DNA of the CDR3: TGTGCCAGCAGTGAGGACAGGGGGTACTACAATGAGCAGTTCTTC.

There are a few counts of this clonotype. This may be a read error: a much more frequent sequence differs by one nucleotide. V and J are TRBV4-1 and TRBJ2-2, with 8 bases matching TRBD1. CDR1 is MGHRA, CDR2 YSYEKL, per germline. The CDR3 totals 14 residues. The CDR3 loop is CASSAGQVTGELVF. The CDR3 region has the DNA TGCGCCAGCAGCGCGGGACAGGTGACCGGGGAGCTGGTTTTT.

This clonotype was detected ten times or more. V gene TRBV29-1 combines with J gene TRBJ1-2; no definite D call. There are 12 residues in the CDR3. Germline CDR1 reads SQVTM; CDR2 reads ANQGSEA. Trimming left V 3 bases short and J 4 bases short, with 9 bases between. Here the CDR3 DNA reads TGCAGCGTTGAGGGCAGTACCTATGGCTACACCTTC. This translates into CSVEGSTYGYTF.

This clonotype appeared many times. The V gene is TRBV7-2, the J gene TRBJ2-3; unclear D gene. V lost 1 base to trimming and J lost 5 bases, with 1 base between them. The CDR3 is 11 amino acids. Germline V gene lookup returns CDR1 SGHTA and CDR2 FQGNSA. The CDR3 DNA sequence: TGTGCCAGCAGCTTAGTAGATACGCAGTATTTT. Translating it yields CASSLVDTQYF.

This clonotype was recorded at least ten times. J is TRBJ2-6 and V is TRBV7-2, with unresolved D. This CDR3 has 16 amino acids. V was clipped by 1 base and J by 2 bases, with 9 bases between them. From germline, CDR1 is SGHTA and CDR2 FQGNSA. The CDR3 region has the DNA TGTGCCAGCAGCTTAGTTCGCGGAGCTGGGGCCAACGTCCTGACTTTC. It translates to CASSLVRGAGANVLTF.

This clonotype was counted ten times or more. This chain links TRBV9 with TRBJ2-5; 9 bases are a match to TRBD2. J lost 5 bases, V lost 0 bases, and 11 bases had no gene match. The CDR3 sequence is 17 residues long. Germline assignment: CDR1 SGDLS and CDR2 YYNGEE. CDR3 in DNA: TGTGCCAGCAGCGTAGGGGTAGCGGGGGAGGGGTTGGAGACCCAGTACTTC. This translates into CASSVGVAGEGLETQYF.

This clonotype was counted only a few times. A much larger clone lies a single base off, so this may be a read error. This chain connects TRBV6-2 or TRBV6-3 to TRBJ1-5; D gene ambiguous. Trimming pared 5 bases from V and 4 bases from J, leaving 6 bases between. There are 12 residues in the CDR3. Germline CDR1 MNHEY, CDR2 SVGEGT. The DNA of the CDR3 is TGTGCCAGCAGTGTTGCGAATCAGCCCCAGCATTTT. Amino acid sequence: CASSVANQPQHF.

About this clonotype: This could be a read error, since a much larger clone is one nucleotide away. The chain couples TRBV15 to TRBJ2-1; no reliable D call. Germline CDR1 reads LNHNV; CDR2 reads YYDKDF (reference sequence). Deletions cut 7 bases from V and 2 bases from J, with 15 bases between. The CDR3 contains 15 residues. CDR3 region: CATTTGRSPYNEQFF. Here the CDR3 DNA reads TGTGCCACCACAACGGGCCGGAGCCCCTACAATGAGCAGTTCTTC.

The genes are TRBV20-1 and TRBJ2-1; tentatively, D is TRBD1 (5 bases). From germline, CDR1 is DFQATT and CDR2 SNEGSKA (reference sequence). V was clipped by 3 bases and J by 5 bases, with 20 bases between them. CDR3 length equals 16 residues. CDR3 nucleotide sequence: TGCAGTGCTAGTAGGGGTTTGTGCTCTCCCCACAATGAGCAGTTCTTC. It translates to CSASRGLCSPHNEQFF.

The chain is built from TRBV7-2 and TRBJ2-7, with 9 bases lining up with TRBD2. The CDR3 is made up of 14 amino acids. Trimming cost V 5 bases and J 6 bases; bases outside gene matches: 8. Germline V gene data show CDR1 as SGHTA and CDR2 as FQGNSA. This CDR3 reads CASSLSSGIPEQYF. CDR3 nucleotide sequence: TGTGCCAGCAGCCTTTCTAGCGGGATACCCGAGCAGTACTTC.

About this clonotype itself: A read error may account for a junction end that differs from germline. The chain combines TRBV6-2 or TRBV6-3 with TRBJ1-5; 7 nucleotides line up with TRBD1. The CDR3 consists of 16 residues. Germline V gives CDR1 MNHEY, CDR2 SVGEGT. CDR3 protein: CASSSGGGLINHPQHF. The CDR3 DNA follows: TGTGCCAGCAGCTCCGGAGGGGGCTTGATCAATCATCCCCAGCATTTT.

The rearrangement uses TRBV3-1 and TRBJ2-5; 9 bases line up with TRBD2. V was pared by 3 bases and J by 3 bases, with 5 bases of the junction left unmatched. Germline V gene data show CDR1 as LGHDT and CDR2 as YNNKEL (reference sequence). CDR3 size: 15 residues. The CDR3, as DNA: TGTGCCAGCAGCCACCGGATAGCGGGAGAAGAGACCCAGTACTTC. Protein: CASSHRIAGEETQYF.

This clonotype was recorded at least ten times. This chain joins TRBV11-2 and TRBJ1-2, with TRBD1 matching over 8 bases. V dropped 5 bases and J dropped 8; count of bases not matched to a gene: 10. The CDR3 length is 14 residues. Per germline, CDR1 SGHAT and CDR2 FQNNGV. The CDR3 bases are TGTGCCAGCAGCCCCCAGGGGGCCAATAGGGGCTACACCTTC. This gives the protein CASSPQGANRGYTF.

This clonotype has a count of ten or more. The chain carries TRBV19 and TRBJ1-4; a possible D gene is TRBD1 (5 bases). The CDR3 is 15 residues long. Germline CDR1 reads LNHDA; CDR2 reads SQIVND (reference sequence). V was clipped by 7 bases and J by 2 bases, with 14 bases between them. This CDR3 is CASKSVGATNEKLFF. The CDR3 DNA is TGTGCCAGTAAGAGTGTTGGGGCGACTAATGAAAAACTGTTTTTT.

Of note for this clonotype: Since a far larger clone is one base different, this is likely a read error. The chain uses TRBV6-4 and TRBJ2-7; D is unresolved. The CDR3 spans 11 residues. V was trimmed by 5 bases and J by 3 bases, leaving 5 bases between them. The V gene's germline CDR1 is MRHNA and CDR2 SNTAGT. In nucleotides, the CDR3 is TGTGCCAGCAGTTTTTTCTACGAGCAGTACTTC. Its protein product is CASSFFYEQYF.

This clonotype showed up many times. The V and J genes are TRBV6-4 and TRBJ2-3, with TRBD2 as a possible D gene (5 bases). Germline lookup yields CDR1 MRHNA and CDR2 SNTAGT. V was trimmed by 6 bases and J by 1 base, leaving 14 bases between them. This CDR3 is 15 amino acids long. The CDR3 loop is CASSAGGWGTDTQYF. The CDR3 nucleotides are TGTGCCAGCAGCGCGGGCGGGTGGGGCACAGATACGCAGTATTTT.

This clonotype was observed at least ten times. V is TRBV6-5 and J is TRBJ2-7, with TRBD2 as a possible D gene (6 bases). This CDR3 spans 15 amino acids. Deletions cut 0 bases from V and 5 bases from J, with 14 bases between. Germline V gene sequence: CDR1 MNHEY, CDR2 SVGAGI. CDR3 bases: TGTGCCAGCAGTTACTCTTCACCGGGGGTCGACGAGCAGTACTTC. This encodes CASSYSSPGVDEQYF.

This clonotype was observed many times. V usage is TRBV28 and J usage is TRBJ2-2, with a weak D call TRBD1 (6 bases). The CDR3 spans 15 residues. The ends were cut back, 6 bases at V and 3 bases at J, with 14 bases in the middle. Germline values: CDR1 MDHEN, CDR2 SYDVKM. In nucleotides, the CDR3 is TGTGCCAGCAGCCAGGGGCAAGGGTACACCGGGGAGCTGTTTTTT. Encoded protein: CASSQGQGYTGELFF.

The chain recombines TRBV6-2 or TRBV6-3 with TRBJ1-2; the match to TRBD1 covers 10 bases. The J segment lost 3 bases and the V segment lost 5 bases, leaving 9 bases of the junction unmatched. CDR3 length equals 16 residues. Germline V gene sequence: CDR1 MNHEY, CDR2 SVGEGT. The CDR3 loop is CASSETTGGAYYGYTF. The CDR3, as DNA: TGTGCCAGCAGTGAAACGACAGGGGGCGCTTACTATGGCTACACCTTC.

This clonotype was detected ten times or more. The rearrangement uses TRBV29-1 and TRBJ1-1; 12 bases fit TRBD1. Germline V gene sequence: CDR1 SQVTM, CDR2 ANQGSEA. The CDR3 is made up of 14 amino acids. The V segment lost 5 bases and the J segment 5 bases; nucleotides outside the gene matches: 6. CDR3 in amino acids: CSVRGQGARTEAFF. The CDR3 DNA is TGCAGCGTTAGGGGACAGGGGGCTCGAACTGAAGCTTTCTTT.

This clonotype was counted many times. The V call is TRBV5-1, the J call TRBJ2-6, with a tentative D call TRBD2 (5 bases). CDR3 length: 15 amino acids. V lost 5 bases to trimming and J lost 8 bases, with 17 bases between them. Germline V gene lookup returns CDR1 SGHRS and CDR2 YFSETQ. The CDR3 loop is CASSRGYPPSNVLTF. CDR3 DNA sequence: TGCGCCAGCAGTCGAGGGTATCCCCCTTCCAACGTCCTGACTTTC. Supplemented by reference TRBV5-1 and TRBJ2-6, the full variable domain reads KAGVTQTPRYLIKTRGQQVTLSCSPISGHRSVSWYQQTPGQGLQFLFEYFSETQRNKGNFPGRFSGRQFSNSRSEMNVSTLELGDSALYLCASSRGYPPSNVLTFGAGSRLTVL.